Shown below are 13 T cell receptor beta chains from a single sample sequenced in a study of cytomegalovirus exposure and HLA in healthy donors. PCR involved 60 Vbeta and 13 Jbeta primers. Clones were read by immunoSEQ multiplex PCR, and TCRdb kept only the in-frame ones, dropping some. This sample has about 140,000 clones, with approximately 80% found just once. The specimen sequenced was PBMCs. These receptor sequences come from a woman in her late teens or twenties in good health and CMV-seropositive.

This clone was counted once. The chain employs TRBV11-2 and TRBJ1-6, with a possible D match to TRBD1 (5 bases). The V end was cut by 5 bases, the J end by 7 bases, with 24 bases between. Germline V gene lookup returns CDR1 SGHAT and CDR2 FQNNGV. This CDR3 region has 18 residues. CDR3 sequence: CASSPRILTATTNSPLHF. The CDR3 DNA reads TGTGCCAGCAGCCCCCGCATTTTGACAGCTACAACCAATTCACCCCTCCACTTT.

Only a few counts were recorded for this clone. This sequence joins TRBV5-4 and TRBJ2-5; 7 nucleotides align to TRBD1. V shed 2 bases and J 2 bases; nucleotides not matched to a gene: 9. This CDR3 contains 16 residues. From germline, CDR1 is SGHNT and CDR2 YYREEE (reference sequence). CDR3 DNA sequence: TGTGCCAGCAGCTTAAATTTAGGGACAGCTCAAGAGACCCAGTACTTC. This codes for CASSLNLGTAQETQYF.

V usage is TRBV5-4 and J usage is TRBJ1-2, with 8 bases aligning to TRBD1. The germline gives CDR1 SGHNT, CDR2 YYREEE (reference sequence). Trimming removed 4 bases from V and 2 bases from J; junction bases left unmatched: 7. The CDR3 totals 15 residues. The CDR3 sequence is CASSPDRGRNYGYTF. CDR3 nucleotides: TGTGCCAGCAGCCCAGACAGGGGCCGGAACTATGGCTACACCTTC.

The chain carries TRBV6-5 and TRBJ1-1; TRBD1 is a possible D gene (5 bases). Germline-derived CDR1 and CDR2 are MNHEY and SVGAGI. This CDR3 has 12 residues. Deletions cut 8 bases from V and 0 bases from J, with 7 bases between. Here the CDR3 DNA reads TGTGCCAGCGCGGACATGAACACTGAAGCTTTCTTT. Protein: CASADMNTEAFF.

V is TRBV19 and J is TRBJ2-7; 7 bases line up with TRBD1. Germline CDR1 and CDR2: LNHDA and SQIVND (reference sequence). This CDR3 comprises 15 residues. Trimming removed 6 bases from V and 2 bases from J; junction bases left unmatched: 10. In DNA, the CDR3 is TGTGCCAGTAGCAAAAGAACAGGGGAACCCTACGAGCAGTACTTC. Translation: CASSKRTGEPYEQYF.

This clone was seen a handful of times. This chain joins TRBV5-6 and TRBJ1-5; D perhaps matches TRBD1 (5 bases). V was cut by 4 bases and J by 4 bases, with 21 bases left in between. The germline gives CDR1 SGHDT, CDR2 YYEEEE. CDR3 length: 17 residues. Here the CDR3 DNA reads TGTGCCAGCAGCCCCTACAATCAGGGAGGTTGGAATCAGCCCCAGCATTTT. Translation gives CASSPYNQGGWNQPQHF.

This clone was counted between two and nine times. The V and J genes are TRBV28 and TRBJ1-5; 7 positions agree with TRBD1. This CDR3 contains 13 residues. Germline V CDR1 and CDR2: MDHEN, SYDVKM. Germline trimming cut 8 bases from V and 0 bases from J; bases unmatched to any gene: 1. CDR3 loop: CASDRDSNQPQHF. In DNA, the CDR3 is TGTGCCAGCGACAGGGATAGCAATCAGCCCCAGCATTTT.

The sample holds a few counts of this clone. The gene calls are TRBV6-1 and TRBJ2-1, with TRBD2 matching over 9 bases. This CDR3 is built from 14 residues. The germline V gene encodes CDR1 MNHNS and CDR2 SASEGT. J lost 4 bases, V lost 11 bases, and 9 bases had no gene match. The CDR3 region is CAGHSGGNYNEQFF. The DNA for the CDR3 is TGTGCCGGGCATAGCGGGGGAAATTACAATGAGCAGTTCTTC.

In this sample, this clone turned up a few times. The V call is TRBV6-1, the J call TRBJ1-5, with D maybe TRBD1 (5 bases). Trimming stripped 6 bases from V and 0 bases from J, with 9 bases between. Germline V gene sequence: CDR1 MNHNS, CDR2 SASEGT. The CDR3 is 14 residues long. DNA of the CDR3: TGTGCCAGCAGCGCGACAGATAGCAATCAGCCCCAGCATTTT. Translated: CASSATDSNQPQHF.

This CDR3 reads CASGLGAGTGFEQYF. As DNA, the CDR3 is TGTGCTAGTGGTTTGGGAGCCGGGACAGGGTTCGAGCAGTACTTC. The chain uses TRBV12-5 and TRBJ2-7; the match to TRBD1 covers 9 bases. Trimming cost V 1 base and J 6 bases; bases outside gene matches: 7. The CDR3 contains 15 residues. From germline, CDR1 is LGHNT and CDR2 FRNRAP.

The chain uses TRBV9 and TRBJ2-5; 8 bases fit TRBD2. Per germline, CDR1 SGDLS and CDR2 YYNGEE. V dropped 4 bases and J dropped 4; count of bases not matched to a gene: 9. The CDR3 consists of 15 residues. The CDR3 region is CASSTTGTRGETQYF. As DNA, the CDR3 is TGTGCCAGCAGCACCACCGGGACTAGAGGAGAGACCCAGTACTTC.

The V gene is TRBV7-9, the J gene TRBJ2-7, with D possibly matching TRBD1 (5 bases). Deletions cut 4 bases from V and 2 bases from J, with 12 bases between. From germline, CDR1 is SEHNR and CDR2 FQNEAQ (reference sequence). The CDR3 length is 14 residues. DNA of the CDR3: TGTGCCAGCAGCTCCGCGACAGTACCCTACGAGCAGTACTTC. Translated, it gives CASSSATVPYEQYF.

V usage is TRBV12-5 and J usage is TRBJ1-1; 8 bases agree with TRBD1. Germline-derived CDR1 and CDR2 are LGHNT and FRNRAP. The CDR3 sequence is 14 residues long. J gave up 3 bases and V 7 bases, and 7 bases lay outside the gene matches. The CDR3 loop reads CASASGGMHTEAFF. The DNA for the CDR3 is TGTGCTAGTGCCTCAGGGGGCATGCACACTGAAGCTTTCTTT.